Sequencing of this T cell receptor (beta chain) was carried out in a study of cytomegalovirus exposure and HLA in healthy donors. The PCR made use of 60 Vbeta and 13 Jbeta primers. The protocol was immunoSEQ multiplex PCR, while the TCRdb copy is restricted to in-frame clones and leaves out a portion. The repertoire holds some 150,000 clones, approximately 60% seen once, with 2% to 2.5% in the top ten. General observations from the study: For most subjects, TCR beta sequences were reported to predict HLA-A and HLA-B alleles with accuracy.

V was pared by 1 base and J by 6 bases, with 15 bases of the junction left unmatched. The length of the CDR3 is 18 residues. Germline V gene lookup returns CDR1 SEHNR and CDR2 FQNEAQ (reference sequence). To note about this clone: Antigen unknown.

This chain links TRBV7-9 with TRBJ2-3, with 8 bases fitting TRBD2. This TCR was sampled from a woman in her 40s in good health and CMV-seronegative. Sequencing was performed on PBMCs. Written as DNA, the CDR3 is TGTGCCAGCAGCTTAGGGTCCGCGGCTAGCGGGTTGAGGGATACGCAGTATTTT. It yields the protein CASSLGSAASGLRDTQYF.